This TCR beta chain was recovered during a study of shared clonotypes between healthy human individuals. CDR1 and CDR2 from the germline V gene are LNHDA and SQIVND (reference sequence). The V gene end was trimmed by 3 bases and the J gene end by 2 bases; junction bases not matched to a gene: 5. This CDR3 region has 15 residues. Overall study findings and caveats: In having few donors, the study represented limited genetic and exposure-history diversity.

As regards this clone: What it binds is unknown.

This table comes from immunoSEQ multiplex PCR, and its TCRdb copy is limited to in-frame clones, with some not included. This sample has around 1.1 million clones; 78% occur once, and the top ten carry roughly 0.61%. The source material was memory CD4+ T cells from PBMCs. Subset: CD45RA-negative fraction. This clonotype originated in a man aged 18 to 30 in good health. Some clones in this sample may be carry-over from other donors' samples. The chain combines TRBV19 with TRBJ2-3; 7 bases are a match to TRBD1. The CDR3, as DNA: TGTGCCAGTAGTATGAAGGGGGCCCTCACAGATACGCAGTATTTT. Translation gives CASSMKGALTDTQYF.